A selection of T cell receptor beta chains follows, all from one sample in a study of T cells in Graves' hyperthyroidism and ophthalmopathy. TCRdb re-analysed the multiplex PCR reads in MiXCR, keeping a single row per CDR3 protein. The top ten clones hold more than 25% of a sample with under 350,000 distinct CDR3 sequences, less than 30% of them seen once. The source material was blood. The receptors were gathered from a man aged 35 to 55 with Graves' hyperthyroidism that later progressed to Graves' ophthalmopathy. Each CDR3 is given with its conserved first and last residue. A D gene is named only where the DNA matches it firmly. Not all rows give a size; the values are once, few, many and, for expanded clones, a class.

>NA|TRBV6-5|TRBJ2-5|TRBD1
CASSSGTQGARETQYF
TGTGCCAGCAGTTCGGGGACACAGGGGGCACGGGAGACCCAGTACTTC
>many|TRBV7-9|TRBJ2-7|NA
CASSEGGGSEREQYF
TGTGCCAGCAGCGAGGGTGGCGGTTCAGAGCGGGAGCAGTACTTC
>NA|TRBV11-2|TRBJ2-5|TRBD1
CASSLTGSRETQYF
TGTGCCAGCAGCTTGACAGGGAGTCGGGAGACCCAGTACTTC
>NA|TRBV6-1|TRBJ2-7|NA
CASSHPGYEQYF
TGTGCCAGCAGCCACCCTGGGTACGAGCAGTACTTC
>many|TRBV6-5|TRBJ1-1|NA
CASSYEPLNTEAFF
TGTGCCAGCAGTTACGAACCTTTGAACACTGAAGCTTTCTTT
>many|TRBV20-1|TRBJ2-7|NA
CSAREEGKPRYNYEQYF
TGCAGTGCTAGAGAAGAAGGGAAACCTCGCTACAATTACGAGCAGTACTTC
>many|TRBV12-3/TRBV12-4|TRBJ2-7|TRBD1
CASSPRGTGLYEQYF
TGTGCCAGCAGTCCCCGAGGGACAGGGTTATACGAGCAGTACTTC
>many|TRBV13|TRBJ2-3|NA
CASSLRPRTTDTQYF
TGTGCCAGCAGCCTCAGACCCAGGACCACAGATACGCAGTATTTT
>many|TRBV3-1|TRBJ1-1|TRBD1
CASSQDLGQGGNTEAFF
TGTGCCAGCAGCCAAGATCTGGGACAGGGGGGGAACACTGAAGCTTTCTTT
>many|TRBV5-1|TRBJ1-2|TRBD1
CASSYPGQDKDYTF
TGCGCCAGCAGCTACCCGGGACAGGATAAGGACTACACCTTC
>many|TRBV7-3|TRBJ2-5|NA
CASSRRLVETQYF
TGTGCCAGCAGCCGAAGACTAGTCGAGACCCAGTACTTC
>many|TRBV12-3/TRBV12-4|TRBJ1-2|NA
CASSFERAHSYGYTF
TGTGCCAGCAGTTTCGAACGGGCTCATAGCTATGGCTACACCTTC
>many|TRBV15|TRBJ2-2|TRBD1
CATSRDQGGFAGELFF
TGTGCCACCAGCAGAGATCAAGGGGGCTTTGCCGGGGAGCTGTTTTTT
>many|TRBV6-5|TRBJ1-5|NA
CASSPIPYNQPQHF
TGTGCCAGCAGCCCGATTCCCTACAATCAGCCCCAGCATTTT
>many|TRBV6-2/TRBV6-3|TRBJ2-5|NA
CASGSTQETQYF
TGTGCCAGCGGGTCCACCCAAGAGACCCAGTACTTC
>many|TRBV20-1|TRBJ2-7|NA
CSAETSADEQYF
TGCAGTGCTGAGACTAGTGCCGACGAGCAGTACTTC
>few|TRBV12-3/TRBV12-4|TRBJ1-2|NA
CASSNPNYGYTF
TGTGCCAGCAGTAACCCTAACTATGGCTACACCTTC
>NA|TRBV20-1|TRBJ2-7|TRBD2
CSASGLAYEQYF
TGCAGTGCCTCGGGACTAGCCTACGAGCAGTACTTC
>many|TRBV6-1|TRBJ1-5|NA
CASSGRGGLQPQHF
TGTGCCAGCAGTGGCCGGGGGGGCCTTCAGCCCCAGCATTTT
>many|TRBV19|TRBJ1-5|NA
CASSILTGNHQPQHF
TGTGCCAGTAGTATCCTAACCGGGAACCATCAGCCCCAGCATTTT
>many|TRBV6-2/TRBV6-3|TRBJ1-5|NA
CASKVLNSNQPQHF
TGTGCCAGCAAAGTATTGAATAGCAATCAGCCCCAGCATTTT
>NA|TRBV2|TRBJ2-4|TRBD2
CASSVGPSGRAAGAKNIQYF
TGTGCCAGCAGTGTTGGGCCTAGCGGGAGGGCCGCCGGGGCCAAAAACATTCAGTACTTC
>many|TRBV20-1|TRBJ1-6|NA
CSASLGTYNSPLHF
TGCAGTGCTAGTCTGGGAACCTATAATTCACCCCTCCACTTT
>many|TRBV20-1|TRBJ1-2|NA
CSAGGRANYGYTF
TGCAGTGCTGGTGGCAGGGCCAACTATGGCTACACCTTC
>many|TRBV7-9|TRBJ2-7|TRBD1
CASSHRDRSPNSQYF
TGTGCCAGCAGCCACAGGGACAGGTCCCCTAATTCGCAGTACTTC
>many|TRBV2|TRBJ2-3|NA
CASSDRRRGGDTQYF
TGTGCCAGCAGTGATCGGCGGAGGGGAGGAGATACGCAGTATTTT
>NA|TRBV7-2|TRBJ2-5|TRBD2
CASALAIQETQYF
TGTGCCAGCGCACTAGCGATCCAAGAGACCCAGTACTTC
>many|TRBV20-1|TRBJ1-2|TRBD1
CIQDRGGYGYTF
TGCATTCAAGACAGGGGAGGGTATGGCTACACCTTC
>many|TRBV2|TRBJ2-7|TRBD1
CASRADRDYEQYF
TGTGCCAGCAGGGCTGACAGGGATTACGAGCAGTACTTC
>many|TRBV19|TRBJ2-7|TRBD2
CASSITSGSYEQYF
TGTGCCAGTAGTATAACTAGCGGATCCTACGAGCAGTACTTC
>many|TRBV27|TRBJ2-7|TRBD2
CASGLTSGSQYF
TGTGCCAGCGGCTTGACTAGCGGGAGCCAGTACTTC
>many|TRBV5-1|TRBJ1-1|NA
CASSSGDGPAFF
TGCGCCAGCAGCTCAGGGGACGGGCCAGCTTTCTTT
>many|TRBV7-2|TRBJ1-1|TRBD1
CASTSGGVMNTEAFF
TGTGCCAGCACATCAGGGGGCGTTATGAACACTGAAGCTTTCTTT
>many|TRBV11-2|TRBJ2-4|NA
CASSFPRDNHSRLAKNIQYF
TGTGCCAGCAGCTTCCCCCGGGACAACCATTCCCGGCTGGCCAAAAACATTCAGTACTTC
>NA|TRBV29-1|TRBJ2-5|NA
CSVERLLGETQYF
TGCAGCGTTGAAAGACTACTCGGGGAGACCCAGTACTTC
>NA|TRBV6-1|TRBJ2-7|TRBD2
CASRRDLAGVGYEQYF
TGTGCCAGCAGGAGGGATCTAGCGGGAGTTGGGTACGAGCAGTACTTC
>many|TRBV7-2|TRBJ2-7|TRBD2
CASSLADARGGYEQYF
TGTGCCAGCAGCTTAGCGGACGCACGGGGGGGGTACGAGCAGTACTTC
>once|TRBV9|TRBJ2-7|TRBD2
CASSVTSGTEQYF
TGTGCCAGCAGCGTAACTAGCGGCACCGAGCAGTACTTC
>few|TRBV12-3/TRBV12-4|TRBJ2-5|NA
CASSFLPGDQETQYF
TGTGCCAGCAGTTTTTTGCCAGGGGACCAAGAGACCCAGTACTTC
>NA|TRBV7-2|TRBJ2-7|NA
CASSSNLIAGQYF
TGTGCCAGCAGCTCAAACCTAATCGCGGGGCAGTACTTC
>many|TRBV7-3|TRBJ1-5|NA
CASSLGPGNQPQHF
TGTGCCAGCAGCTTAGGTCCGGGCAATCAGCCCCAGCATTTT
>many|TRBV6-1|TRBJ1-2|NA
CASSPLGRNYGYTF
TGTGCCAGCAGTCCCCTCGGACGGAACTATGGCTACACCTTC
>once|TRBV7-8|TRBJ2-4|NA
CASSLVGSKNIQYF
TGTGCCAGCAGCTTAGTGGGATCCAAAAACATTCAGTACTTC
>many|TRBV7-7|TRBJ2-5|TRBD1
CASSLLSGTGGETQYF
TGTGCTAGCAGCCTACTTTCCGGGACAGGGGGAGAGACCCAGTACTTC
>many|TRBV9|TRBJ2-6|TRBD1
CASSASGTGGAGANVLTF
TGTGCCAGCAGCGCCTCCGGGACAGGGGGCGCTGGGGCCAACGTCCTGACTTTC
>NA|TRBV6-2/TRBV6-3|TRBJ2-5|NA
CASSTGTPAKVSLRWTQYF
TGTGCCAGTTCTACCGGGACCCCAGCAAAGGTCTCCCTCCGATGGACCCAGTACTTC